The 31 T cell receptor beta chains given below trace back to one sample, sequenced in a study of blood T cell repertoires in COVID-19. Here immunoSEQ multiplex PCR was the method, and the copy in TCRdb shows in-frame clones only, minus some. Seen here are about 140,000 clones, approximately 84% observed once, and the top ten hold approximately 9%. The sample taken for sequencing was peripheral blood. Receptor source: a woman aged 80 or over in a cohort sampled during active or convalescent COVID-19.

The V gene is TRBV2, the J gene TRBJ2-1, with 7 positions matching TRBD1. Trimming at V came to 7 bases and at J to 7 bases, leaving 7 bases not matched to a gene. Per germline, CDR1 SNHLY and CDR2 FYNNEI. This CDR3 has 13 residues. The CDR3 sequence is CASNEDRMNEQFF. The CDR3 region has the DNA TGTGCCAGCAACGAGGACAGGATGAATGAGCAGTTCTTC.

V and J are TRBV7-9 and TRBJ1-1, with TRBD1 identical over 9 bases. The CDR3 is made up of 11 amino acids. The V gene's germline CDR1 is SEHNR and CDR2 FQNEAQ (reference sequence). V lost 5 bases, J lost 11 bases, and 3 bases stayed unmatched. CDR3 protein: CASSGTGLAFF. The DNA for the CDR3 is TGTGCCAGCAGCGGGACAGGGCTGGCTTTCTTT. The full variable domain, its missing parts supplied by reference TRBV7-9 and TRBJ1-1, is DTGVSQNPRHKITKRGQNVTFRCDPISEHNRLYWYRQTLGQGPEFLTYFQNEAQLEKSRLLSDRFSAERPKGSFSTLEIQRTEQGDSAMYLCASSGTGLAFFGQGTRLTVV.

This clone was observed a handful of times. The gene calls are TRBV27 and TRBJ2-7; 9 nucleotides match TRBD1. The ends lost 5 bases at V and 2 bases at J; junction bases unmatched: 7. From germline, CDR1 is MNHEY and CDR2 SMNVEV (reference sequence). The CDR3 spans 15 residues. CDR3 region: CASSPRDRAAYEQYF. CDR3 coding DNA: TGTGCCAGCAGTCCGAGGGACAGGGCCGCCTACGAGCAGTACTTC.

The chain joins TRBV5-4 to TRBJ1-3; 10 bases agree with TRBD1. V shed 4 bases, J shed 2 bases, and the junction held 6 bases outside the gene matches. The CDR3 sequence is 16 residues long. CDR1 SGHNT and CDR2 YYREEE come from the germline V gene (reference sequence). CDR3 amino acids: CASSQTGGSAGNTIYF. DNA for the CDR3: TGTGCCAGCAGCCAGACAGGGGGCTCGGCTGGAAACACCATATATTTT.

This chain uses TRBV6-5 with TRBJ1-6; 8 nucleotides match TRBD1. The CDR3 runs to 15 residues. J lost 9 bases, V lost 6 bases, and 10 bases had no gene match. The germline CDR1 and CDR2 sequences are MNHEY and SVGAGI. The CDR3, as DNA: TGTGCCAGCAGAAGGGCGGGACAGGTTTCTTCACCCCTCCACTTT. It codes for CASRRAGQVSSPLHF.

The genes are TRBV5-1 and TRBJ2-1, with 7 bases that match TRBD2. Germline lookup yields CDR1 SGHRS and CDR2 YFSETQ. J lost 2 bases, V lost 0 bases, and 8 bases had no gene match. This CDR3 contains 17 residues. In nucleotides, the CDR3 is TGCGCCAGCAGCTTGGGAACTAGCGAGGGTGCCTACAATGAGCAGTTCTTC. It is translated as CASSLGTSEGAYNEQFF.

V usage is TRBV6-5 and J usage is TRBJ1-2; D uncertain. Germline-derived CDR1 and CDR2 are MNHEY and SVGAGI. The CDR3 is 13 residues long. V lost 6 bases, J lost 2 bases, and 10 bases lay in between. CDR3 nucleotide sequence: TGTGCCAGCAGACAGCACTTAAACTATGGCTACACCTTC. This gives the protein CASRQHLNYGYTF.

Note on this clone: The junction departs from the called germline gene at one end, perhaps through a read error. V and J are TRBV5-6 and TRBJ1-1, with 8 bases matching TRBD1. The CDR3 consists of 13 residues. Per germline, CDR1 SGHDT and CDR2 YYEEEE. CDR3 sequence reads: CASRSGQGGLNFF. For the CDR3, the DNA is TGTGCCAGCAGAAGCGGACAGGGAGGCCTAAATTTTTTT.

This sequence joins TRBV7-9 and TRBJ2-3; tentative D call: TRBD2 (5 bases). V lost 1 base and J 2 bases, leaving 13 bases between the germline ends. This CDR3 region has 16 residues. Germline V lookup: CDR1 SEHNR, CDR2 FQNEAQ (reference sequence). CDR3 in amino acids: CASSLDTGYLTDTQYF. CDR3 bases: TGTGCCAGCAGCTTAGATACGGGGTACCTCACAGATACGCAGTATTTT.

The J gene is TRBJ1-5, the V gene TRBV2; TRBD1 is a possible D gene (6 bases). Trimming cost V 7 bases and J 4 bases, with 17 bases left between them. CDR3 length equals 15 residues. Germline assignment: CDR1 SNHLY and CDR2 FYNNEI. The CDR3: CASNPRGQANQPQHF. DNA for the CDR3: TGTGCCAGCAACCCGCGGGGGCAGGCAAATCAGCCCCAGCATTTT.

This clone was recorded once. This chain links TRBV30 with TRBJ2-2; 7 nucleotides match TRBD2. From germline, CDR1 is GTSNPN and CDR2 SVGIG (reference sequence). The CDR3 runs to 14 residues. Trimming took 0 bases from V and 4 from J; bases not matched to a gene: 2. The CDR3 spells CAWSVLASTGELFF. In nucleotides, the CDR3 is TGTGCCTGGAGTGTACTAGCGTCCACCGGGGAGCTGTTTTTT.

The rearrangement links TRBV7-9 to TRBJ1-3; 7 bases agree with TRBD1. J gave up 0 bases and V 4 bases, and 9 bases lay outside the gene matches. This CDR3 contains 17 residues. Germline CDR1 SEHNR, CDR2 FQNEAQ (reference sequence). CDR3 region: CASSSSTGESSGNTIYF. The DNA of the CDR3 is TGTGCCAGCAGCTCCAGCACAGGGGAGAGCTCTGGAAACACCATATATTTT.

The chain joins TRBV6-5 to TRBJ2-7; D is possibly TRBD1 (6 bases). The CDR3 sequence is 12 residues long. CDR1 is MNHEY and CDR2 is SVGAGI in the germline V gene. V lost 5 bases and J lost 3, with 8 bases in between. CDR3 sequence: CASSTGHYEQYV. DNA of the CDR3: TGTGCCAGCAGTACAGGGCACTACGAGCAGTACGTC.

The DNA of the CDR3 is TGTGCCAGCAGCCTAGGGGTTAAGGGCACAGATACGCAGTATTTT. It encodes CASSLGVKGTDTQYF. The rearrangement joins TRBV2 to TRBJ2-3; weak D call: TRBD1 (5 bases). The CDR3 loop spans 15 amino acids. Germline assignment: CDR1 SNHLY and CDR2 FYNNEI. V lost 6 bases and J 1 base, leaving 14 bases between the germline ends.

The chain employs TRBV4-3 and TRBJ2-3, with 9 bases lining up with TRBD1. The CDR3 totals 17 residues. V was pared by 0 bases and J by 2 bases, with 6 bases of the junction left unmatched. Germline lookup yields CDR1 LGHNA and CDR2 YSLEER. The CDR3 region has the DNA TGCGCCAGCAGCCAAGAACCTCGACAGGGGGTCACAGATACGCAGTATTTT. This sequence encodes CASSQEPRQGVTDTQYF.

With respect to this clone: The sample has other DNA sequences that encode this CDR3 too. V and J are TRBV5-1 and TRBJ2-3; D gene uncertain. The CDR3 consists of 20 residues. Looked up from germline, CDR1 is SGHRS and CDR2 is YFSETQ. V shed 0 bases and J shed 2 bases, with 25 bases lying between them. The CDR3 sequence is CASSLVLKDYNQRLTDTQYF. CDR3 in DNA: TGCGCCAGCAGCTTGGTCCTTAAGGATTATAACCAGAGACTCACAGATACGCAGTATTTT.

This clone occurred once. V gene TRBV12-3 or TRBV12-4 combines with J gene TRBJ2-3; D is ambiguous. The CDR3 is 12 residues long. Trimming pared 6 bases from V and 6 bases from J, leaving 10 bases between. The CDR3 bases are TGTGCCAGCAGCGATGGGCCGGATACGCAGTATTTT. It is translated as CASSDGPDTQYF.

The chain uses TRBV18 and TRBJ2-2, with unresolved D. Germline assignment: CDR1 KGHSH and CDR2 LQKENI. The CDR3 runs to 15 residues. The V and J ends lost 3 bases and 0 bases respectively, with 8 bases between them. CDR3 in DNA: TGTGCCAGCTCACCGTTGTCTACGAACACCGGGGAGCTGTTTTTT. Translation gives CASSPLSTNTGELFF.

The chain links TRBV7-8 to TRBJ1-1; the match to TRBD1 covers 9 bases. With 5 bases clipped from V and 5 bases from J, the junction kept 6 bases outside the gene matches. Germline assignment: CDR1 SGHVS and CDR2 FQNEAQ. This CDR3 contains 14 residues. CDR3 sequence: CASSVQGARTEAFF. DNA of the CDR3: TGTGCCAGCAGCGTACAGGGGGCGCGAACTGAAGCTTTCTTT.

Points on this clone: The sample holds other DNA sequences that translate to the same CDR3. The CDR3 protein is CASSLGTGASSGNTIYF. CDR3 DNA sequence: TGCGCCAGCAGCTTGGGAACAGGGGCTTCCTCTGGAAACACCATATATTTT. The J gene is TRBJ1-3, the V gene TRBV5-1; 7 bases fit TRBD1. Germline lookup yields CDR1 SGHRS and CDR2 YFSETQ. With V trimmed by 0 bases and J by 0 bases, 6 bases remained unmatched. This CDR3 has 17 amino acids.

DNA for the CDR3: TGTGCCAGCAGTGACAGGGGATCTACCAAAAACATTCAGTACTTC. Translating gives CASSDRGSTKNIQYF. This chain links TRBV2 with TRBJ2-4; D might be TRBD1 (6 bases). CDR3 length equals 15 residues. Germline CDR1 and CDR2: SNHLY and FYNNEI. Trimming removed 3 bases from V and 2 bases from J, with 11 bases in between.

This chain joins TRBV6-4 and TRBJ1-5; D is possibly TRBD1 (6 bases). There are 16 residues in the CDR3. Germline V gene sequence: CDR1 MRHNA, CDR2 SNTAGT. With 10 bases removed from V and 6 bases from J, the gap between germline ends came to 25 bases. CDR3 sequence reads: CATSIKGGGRSQPQHF. CDR3 nucleotides: TGTGCCACTTCGATAAAGGGAGGGGGGCGAAGTCAGCCCCAGCATTTT.

The rearrangement joins TRBV7-2 to TRBJ2-2, with D hard to call. Germline CDR1 is SGHTA and CDR2 is FQGNSA. The CDR3 covers 13 residues. With 5 bases removed from V and 6 bases from J, the gap between germline ends came to 10 bases. The chain's CDR3 is CASSPPLPGELFF. The CDR3 region has the DNA TGTGCCAGCAGCCCCCCTCTTCCCGGGGAGCTGTTTTTT.

The CDR3 nucleotides read TGTGCCAGCAGCGGAACTAGCGGGGCAGATACGCAGTATTTT. Protein sequence: CASSGTSGADTQYF. This chain joins TRBV9 and TRBJ2-3; 10 nucleotides agree with TRBD2. The ends lost 3 bases at V and 4 bases at J; junction bases unmatched: 2. Germline values: CDR1 SGDLS, CDR2 YYNGEE. The CDR3 has 14 residues.

V usage is TRBV5-4 and J usage is TRBJ2-5, with a weak D call TRBD2 (5 bases). Germline CDR1 reads SGHNT; CDR2 reads YYREEE (reference sequence). V lost 4 bases, J lost 5 bases, and 15 bases lay in between. The CDR3 is 14 residues long. The CDR3 reads CASSPEVVWETQYF. The CDR3 DNA reads TGTGCCAGCAGCCCGGAGGTGGTTTGGGAGACCCAGTACTTC.

CDR3 sequence (DNA): TGTGCCAGCAGTTACCGAACAGAAACTAGCAATCAGCCCCAGCATTTT. Its translation is CASSYRTETSNQPQHF. The chain couples TRBV6-2 or TRBV6-3 to TRBJ1-5, with no clear D. The CDR3 totals 16 residues. Trimming left V 2 bases short and J 0 bases short, with 11 bases between. Germline-derived CDR1 and CDR2 are MNHEY and SVGEGT.

The rearrangement joins TRBV30 to TRBJ1-6, with TRBD1 matching 9 bases. J lost 10 bases, V lost 3 bases, and 7 bases had no gene match. The CDR3 loop spans 14 amino acids. CDR1 is GTSNPN, CDR2 SVGIG, per germline (reference sequence). CDR3 nucleotide sequence: TGTGCCTGGAGCGCGGGACAGGGTCTCTCACCCCTCCACTTT. Its protein product is CAWSAGQGLSPLHF. Full variable domain (missing parts from reference TRBV30 and TRBJ1-6): SQTIHQWPATLVQPVGSPLSLECTVEGTSNPNLYWYRQAAGRGLQLLFYSVGIGQISSEVPQNLSASRPQDRQFILSSKKLLLSDSGFYLCAWSAGQGLSPLHFGNGTRLTVT.

J is TRBJ2-7 and V is TRBV30; 10 positions agree with TRBD1. CDR3 size: 14 residues. Germline CDR1 is GTSNPN and CDR2 is SVGIG (reference sequence). Trimming cost V 3 bases and J 4 bases; bases outside gene matches: 6. CDR3 sequence: CAWRPTGGRYEQYF. DNA of the CDR3: TGTGCCTGGAGACCGACAGGGGGCAGGTACGAGCAGTACTTC.

To note about this clone: Other DNA sequences of this sample code for an identical CDR3. The chain links TRBV6-5 to TRBJ1-2, with TRBD1 identical over 11 bases. V lost 2 bases and J lost 7; bases outside the gene matches: 3. CDR3 size: 14 residues. CDR1 is MNHEY and CDR2 is SVGAGI in the germline V gene. The CDR3 DNA reads TGTGCCAGCAGTTACACGGGACAGGGGGTTGGCTACACCTTC. This encodes CASSYTGQGVGYTF.

The J gene is TRBJ2-2, the V gene TRBV6-4; no clear D gene. V was trimmed by 1 base and J by 6 bases, leaving 3 bases between them. CDR3 length: 12 residues. Germline V gene data show CDR1 as MRHNA and CDR2 as SNTAGT. CDR3 sequence (DNA): TGTGCCAGCAGTGACTTCTCCGGGGAGCTGTTTTTT. It codes for CASSDFSGELFF.

The chain carries TRBV12-5 and TRBJ2-5; tentatively, D is TRBD2 (5 bases). The germline gives CDR1 LGHNT, CDR2 FRNRAP. The CDR3 length is 16 residues. Trimming took 2 bases from V and 4 from J, leaving 17 bases between them. The CDR3 coding sequence is TGTGCTAGTGGTTTGACCGGAGACCCACGGGGAGAGACCCAGTACTTC. Translation gives CASGLTGDPRGETQYF.